The 5 T cell receptor beta chains given below trace back to one sample, sequenced in a study of blood T cells in healthy people across ages. A second roughly 6 to 12 cycle PCR used barcoded and J-beta primers. One entry per CDR3 protein, called by TCRdb with MiXCR from the 5' RACE reads. The sample yields more than 1.4 million distinct CDR3 sequences, about 40% seen once. Sequencing used blood. The receptors originated from a woman between 18 and 29 years old in good health.

The rearrangement links TRBV5-6 to TRBJ1-1; maybe TRBD1 (5 bases). V shed 0 bases and J shed 3 bases, with 9 bases lying between them. This CDR3 contains 14 residues. The germline gives CDR1 SGHDT, CDR2 YYEEEE. CDR3 nucleotide sequence: TGTGCCAGCAGCTTGGGGGGCGACGACACTGAAGCTTTCTTT. This translates into CASSLGGDDTEAFF. Full variable domain (missing parts from reference TRBV5-6 and TRBJ1-1): DAGVTQSPTHLIKTRGQQVTLRCSPKSGHDTVSWYQQALGQGPQFIFQYYEEEERQRGNFPDRFSGHQFPNYSSELNVNALLLGDSALYLCASSLGGDDTEAFFGQGTRLTVV.

This clonotype appeared once. The chain employs TRBV6-6 and TRBJ2-2; 14 bases match TRBD2. Germline V CDR1 and CDR2: MNHNY, SVGAGI (reference sequence). V trimming: 7 bases; J trimming: 4 bases; junction bases outside the gene matches: 8. This CDR3 spans 17 amino acids. The DNA for the CDR3 is TGTGCCAGCAACGGACTAGCGGGAGGCTTTTTCACCGGGGAGCTGTTTTTT. Residues: CASNGLAGGFFTGELFF.

The chain employs TRBV15 and TRBJ2-4, with TRBD2 matching over 10 bases. The CDR3 covers 18 residues. The J segment lost 2 bases and the V segment lost 1 base, leaving 8 bases of the junction unmatched. From germline, CDR1 is LNHNV and CDR2 YYDKDF (reference sequence). The CDR3 DNA follows: TGTGCCACCAGCAGAGCCAGCGGGGGGGCCACGTCCAAAAACATTCAGTACTTC. It translates to CATSRASGGATSKNIQYF.

CDR3 sequence: CSARAPPDRESSPLHF. CDR3 DNA: TGCAGTGCTAGAGCCCCTCCTGACAGGGAGAGTTCACCCCTCCACTTT. The chain carries TRBV20-1 and TRBJ1-6, with TRBD1 identical over 7 bases. V lost 1 base, J lost 9 bases, and 12 bases stayed unmatched. This CDR3 contains 16 residues. The V gene's germline CDR1 is DFQATT and CDR2 SNEGSKA (reference sequence).

A word on this clonotype: The junction and the germline gene differ at one end; a read error may be behind it. This chain links TRBV2 with TRBJ1-1; perhaps TRBD1 as D (6 bases). The CDR3 extends over 12 amino acids. CDR1 and CDR2 from the germline V gene are SNHLY and FYNNEI. CDR3 in amino acids: CASNFRGGEVFF. CDR3 in DNA: TGTGCCAGCAATTTCCGAGGGGGTGAAGTTTTCTTT.